This TCR beta chain derives from a study of cytomegalovirus exposure and HLA in healthy donors. Study results and caveats: Accurate HLA-A and HLA-B prediction from TCR beta sequences was reported for most subjects. On later analysis, the bulk of CMV-associated TCR beta chains appeared to be HLA-restricted. One variant, a missense change in DCLRE1C, was linked in a later analysis to TCR beta V- and J-gene trimming.

The germline gives CDR1 SGHAT, CDR2 FQDESV (reference sequence). V shed 5 bases and J 5 bases; nucleotides not matched to a gene: 9. The CDR3 sequence is 14 residues long. Donors were ostensibly healthy at sampling, although undocumented immune exposures were probable. Concerning this clone: Antigen: not known.

Amplification used 60 Vbeta primers and 13 Jbeta primers. The protocol was immunoSEQ multiplex PCR, while the TCRdb copy is restricted to in-frame clones and leaves out a portion. Recorded for this sample: 100,000 to 150,000 clones. The gene calls are TRBV11-1 and TRBJ2-7; TRBD2 aligns across 7 bases. The TCR comes from a man aged 25-45 years in good health and CMV-seronegative. Sequencing input: PBMCs. The CDR3 bases are TGTGCCAGCAGCCCGAGCGGGAATAGGAACGAGCAGTACTTC. Its translation is CASSPSGNRNEQYF.